Listed here are 16 T cell receptor beta chains from one sample, sequenced in a study of blood T cell repertoires in COVID-19. The assay was immunoSEQ multiplex PCR, and TCRdb's table has in-frame clones only and misses some. The profile covers 250,000 or so clones, with 84% appearing a single time and under 2% taken by the ten largest. The sequencing sample was made of PBMCs or T cells enriched from blood (not recorded which). Source of these receptors: a man in his sixties who had recovered from COVID-19.

The chain uses TRBV6-5 and TRBJ1-4; TRBD1 might be the D (5 bases). The germline V and J ends were trimmed by 4 bases and 6 bases, with 12 bases remaining between them. Per the germline V gene, CDR1 is MNHEY and CDR2 is SVGAGI. The CDR3 is made up of 14 amino acids. CDR3 coding DNA: TGTGCCAGCAGTTTCCGGGACTCCTATGAAAAACTGTTTTTT. This encodes CASSFRDSYEKLFF.

The chain couples TRBV27 to TRBJ2-3, with a possible D match to TRBD1 (5 bases). CDR3 length: 14 amino acids. The germline CDR1 and CDR2 sequences are MNHEY and SMNVEV (reference sequence). Trimming took 4 bases from V and 0 from J, leaving 8 bases between them. The CDR3 sequence is CASSSHRSTDTQYF. The CDR3 bases are TGTGCCAGCAGTTCCCACAGGAGCACAGATACGCAGTATTTT.

The chain joins TRBV5-6 to TRBJ2-1, with 7 positions matching TRBD1. The germline CDR1 and CDR2 sequences are SGHDT and YYEEEE. V dropped 5 bases and J dropped 5; count of bases not matched to a gene: 10. The CDR3 sequence is 15 residues long. CDR3: CASRHNRGQHNEQFF. In DNA, the CDR3 is TGTGCCAGCAGACACAACAGGGGCCAACACAATGAGCAGTTCTTC.

The rearrangement joins TRBV19 to TRBJ1-1, with D unclear. CDR1 is LNHDA and CDR2 is SQIVND in the germline V gene (reference sequence). This CDR3 spans 13 amino acids. The ends were cut back, 5 bases at V and 4 bases at J, with 11 bases in the middle. CDR3 protein: CASSLDGSTEAFF. CDR3 coding DNA: TGTGCCAGTAGTTTGGATGGGAGCACTGAAGCTTTCTTT.

The J gene is TRBJ2-7, the V gene TRBV4-3, with TRBD1 as a possible D gene (5 bases). V was pared by 3 bases and J by 7 bases, with 19 bases between. From germline, CDR1 is LGHNA and CDR2 YSLEER. The CDR3 consists of 15 residues. This CDR3 is CASSHSLVQGLEQYF. The DNA of the CDR3 is TGCGCCAGCAGCCATTCCTTGGTCCAGGGCCTGGAGCAGTACTTC.

The gene calls are TRBV6-5 and TRBJ1-4; D is undetermined. Trimming stripped 7 bases from V and 5 bases from J, with 14 bases between. CDR3 length: 14 residues. Looked up from germline, CDR1 is MNHEY and CDR2 is SVGAGI. The CDR3: CASINPSGNEKLFF. The CDR3 region has the DNA TGTGCCAGCATCAACCCTAGCGGGAATGAAAAACTGTTTTTT.

V is TRBV3-1 (or the pseudogene TRBV3-2) and J is TRBJ1-2, with D unresolved. The germline V and J ends were trimmed by 5 bases and 2 bases, with 18 bases remaining between them. This CDR3 has 16 amino acids. CDR1 is LGHDT and CDR2 is YNNKEL in the germline V gene (reference sequence). CDR3 in DNA: TGTGCCAGCAGCGTCAAGCGACGCGCATTAAACTATGGCTACACCTTC. The encoded protein is CASSVKRRALNYGYTF.

The chain recombines TRBV11-2 with TRBJ1-2; a possible D gene is TRBD1 (6 bases). The ends were cut back, 4 bases at V and 7 bases at J, with 13 bases in the middle. CDR1 SGHAT and CDR2 FQNNGV come from the germline V gene. CDR3 length: 13 residues. CDR3 sequence reads: CASSSTGLSGYTF. DNA of the CDR3: TGTGCCAGCAGCTCGACAGGTCTCTCTGGCTACACCTTC.

The chain joins TRBV30 to TRBJ2-2; D not certain. This CDR3 has 13 amino acids. Per germline, CDR1 GTSNPN and CDR2 SVGIG (reference sequence). V was trimmed by 0 bases and J by 5 bases, leaving 7 bases between them. CDR3 region: CAWSVLATGELFF. The CDR3 nucleotides are TGTGCCTGGAGTGTATTGGCTACCGGGGAGCTGTTTTTT.

On this clone: The same CDR3 can be traced to other DNA sequences in this sample. The chain has TRBV7-9 and TRBJ1-4; 11 bases match TRBD1. The J segment lost 7 bases and the V segment lost 3 bases, leaving 1 base of the junction unmatched. The CDR3 extends over 14 amino acids. CDR1 is SEHNR, CDR2 FQNEAQ, per germline (reference sequence). The CDR3 region is CASSLGQGGEKLFF. In nucleotides, the CDR3 is TGTGCCAGCAGCTTGGGACAGGGGGGTGAAAAACTGTTTTTT.

The J gene is TRBJ1-5, the V gene TRBV19, with a possible D match to TRBD1 (6 bases). Trimming removed 5 bases at V and 6 bases at J, with 14 bases between. There are 14 residues in the CDR3. The germline gives CDR1 LNHDA, CDR2 SQIVND (reference sequence). DNA of the CDR3: TGTGCCAGTAGTTCAACAGGGTTGCCTCAGCCCCAGCATTTT. Protein: CASSSTGLPQPQHF. The complete variable domain, with remaining parts taken from reference TRBV19 and TRBJ1-5, reads DGGITQSPKYLFRKEGQNVTLSCEQNLNHDAMYWYRQDPGQGLRLIYYSQIVNDFQKGDIAEGYSVSREKKESFPLTVTSAQKNPTAFYLCASSSTGLPQPQHFGDGTRLSIL.

This chain links TRBV5-1 with TRBJ2-5, with D perhaps matching TRBD1 (6 bases). Germline CDR1 is SGHRS and CDR2 is YFSETQ. This CDR3 has 14 residues. Between the trimmed V and J ends, which lost 4 bases and 2 bases, there was a span of 12 bases. DNA for the CDR3: TGCGCCAGCAGCCGCAAGGACAGTCAAGAGACCCAGTACTTC. Protein: CASSRKDSQETQYF.

This rearrangement joins TRBV2 to TRBJ2-7, with D tentatively TRBD1 (6 bases). The CDR3 has 17 residues. The V and J ends lost 6 bases and 3 bases respectively, with 24 bases between them. Germline CDR1 reads SNHLY; CDR2 reads FYNNEI. CDR3 sequence reads: CASRLGTSSALNYEQYF. The CDR3 DNA follows: TGTGCCAGCAGACTGGGGACATCCTCCGCCTTAAACTACGAGCAGTACTTC.

The genes are TRBV27 and TRBJ2-7; a possible D gene is TRBD1 (5 bases). The CDR3 spans 13 residues. CDR1 and CDR2 (germline): MNHEY, SMNVEV (reference sequence). Trimming cost V 3 bases and J 7 bases, with 13 bases left between them. In DNA form, the CDR3 reads TGTGCCAGCAGTTTTCTGCAAAAGGGGGAGCAGTACTTC. It is translated as CASSFLQKGEQYF.

The chain couples TRBV9 to TRBJ1-4; tentative D call: TRBD1 (6 bases). The CDR3 has 13 amino acids. Germline-derived CDR1 and CDR2 are SGDLS and YYNGEE. V was trimmed by 3 bases and J by 8 bases, leaving 11 bases between them. In nucleotides, the CDR3 is TGTGCCAGCAGCGAACAGGGTAACGAAAAACTGTTTTTT. Its protein product is CASSEQGNEKLFF. The full variable domain, its missing parts supplied by reference TRBV9 and TRBJ1-4, is DSGVTQTPKHLITATGQRVTLRCSPRSGDLSVYWYQQSLDQGLQFLIQYYNGEERAKGNILERFSAQQFPDLHSELNLSSLELGDSALYFCASSEQGNEKLFFGSGTQLSVL.

This clone showed up just once. The rearrangement links TRBV7-9 to TRBJ1-1; D gene uncertain. V lost 1 base and J lost 3, with 6 bases in between. The CDR3 contains 13 residues. Germline V gives CDR1 SEHNR, CDR2 FQNEAQ (reference sequence). The CDR3 region is CASSLEQHTEAFF. The CDR3 DNA is TGTGCCAGCAGCTTAGAACAGCACACTGAAGCTTTCTTT. Together with reference TRBV7-9 and TRBJ1-1, the CDR3 gives the full variable domain: DTGVSQNPRHKITKRGQNVTFRCDPISEHNRLYWYRQTLGQGPEFLTYFQNEAQLEKSRLLSDRFSAERPKGSFSTLEIQRTEQGDSAMYLCASSLEQHTEAFFGQGTRLTVV.